Each of the 21 T cell receptor beta chains below was sequenced from the same sample in a study of siplizumab effects on memory and regulatory T cells. The data were produced by immunoSEQ multiplex PCR, yet TCRdb's version contains in-frame clones alone and is incomplete. Of more than 90,000 clones listed, about 93% are singletons. Sample: non-Treg CD4+ T cells sorted from blood. The receptors originated from a human donor in good health.

This chain joins TRBV30 and TRBJ2-3; 10 bases are a match to TRBD2. CDR1 and CDR2 from the germline V gene are GTSNPN and SVGIG (reference sequence). The CDR3 sequence is 15 residues long. Germline trimming cut 7 bases from V and 2 bases from J; bases unmatched to any gene: 9. The CDR3 DNA sequence: TGTGCCTTGGGCGGGACTAGCGAAATCACAGATACGCAGTATTTT. It yields the protein CALGGTSEITDTQYF.

The rearrangement joins TRBV4-2 to TRBJ1-2; no definite D call. The CDR3 covers 16 residues. CDR1 LGHNA and CDR2 YNFKEQ come from the germline V gene. V lost 1 base and J lost 1, with 13 bases in between. In DNA form, the CDR3 reads TGTGCCAGCAGCCAAGTGAGAGGTACGAGTAACTATGGCTACACCTTC. Amino acid sequence: CASSQVRGTSNYGYTF.

The genes are TRBV10-3 and TRBJ2-7; 10 bases fit TRBD2. Germline assignment: CDR1 ENHRY and CDR2 SYGVKD. Trimming at V came to 9 bases and at J to 3 bases, leaving 5 bases not matched to a gene. The CDR3 spans 13 residues. DNA for the CDR3: TGTGCCATTAGGACTAGCGGAAACTACGAGCAGTACTTC. This sequence encodes CAIRTSGNYEQYF.

This sequence joins TRBV7-9 and TRBJ1-2, with 8 bases that match TRBD1. This CDR3 comprises 13 residues. V trimming: 5 bases; J trimming: 3 bases; junction bases outside the gene matches: 2. Looked up from germline, CDR1 is SEHNR and CDR2 is FQNEAQ (reference sequence). The CDR3 nucleotides are TGTGCCAGCAGCGAGACAGGGGACTATGGCTACACCTTC. Protein: CASSETGDYGYTF.

The chain has TRBV18 and TRBJ2-1; 8 bases are shared with TRBD2. Losses at the gene ends were 6 bases for V and 7 bases for J; bases not matched to a gene: 11. Germline CDR1 and CDR2: KGHSH and LQKENI. The CDR3 is 15 amino acids. CDR3 bases: TGTGCCAGCTCGGGGGTTCAGCGGGAGAGGAATGAGCAGTTCTTC. Protein sequence: CASSGVQRERNEQFF.

CDR3 DNA sequence: TGTGCCAGCAGCTTGAGTAGGGGGCAAGGAAACACCATATATTTT. Its translation is CASSLSRGQGNTIYF. The V and J genes are TRBV7-7 and TRBJ1-3; 7 bases fit TRBD1. The germline CDR1 and CDR2 sequences are SSHAT and FNYEAQ (reference sequence). The CDR3 runs to 15 residues. V was pared by 3 bases and J by 4 bases, with 6 bases of the junction left unmatched.

This chain uses TRBV5-1 with TRBJ1-2; perhaps TRBD1 as D (6 bases). Deletions cut 3 bases from V and 6 bases from J, with 12 bases between. This CDR3 region has 13 residues. CDR1 and CDR2 from the germline V gene are SGHRS and YFSETQ. As DNA, the CDR3 is TGCGCCAGCAGCTCCCAAGGGGGGAATGGCTACACCTTC. Its protein product is CASSSQGGNGYTF. The complete variable domain, with remaining parts taken from reference TRBV5-1 and TRBJ1-2, reads KAGVTQTPRYLIKTRGQQVTLSCSPISGHRSVSWYQQTPGQGLQFLFEYFSETQRNKGNFPGRFSGRQFSNSRSEMNVSTLELGDSALYLCASSSQGGNGYTFGSGTRLTVV.

V gene TRBV29-1 combines with J gene TRBJ2-3; possibly TRBD2 for D (6 bases). The CDR3 extends over 13 amino acids. Germline V CDR1 and CDR2: SQVTM, ANQGSEA. Between the trimmed V and J ends, which lost 5 bases and 0 bases, there was a span of 9 bases. The CDR3: CSVSAGSTDTQYF. DNA of the CDR3: TGCAGCGTTTCGGCGGGAAGCACAGATACGCAGTATTTT.

The genes are TRBV2 and TRBJ1-2, with D tentatively TRBD1 (6 bases). Germline assignment: CDR1 SNHLY and CDR2 FYNNEI. The length of the CDR3 is 14 residues. Trimming shortened V by 6 bases and J by 8 bases, and 19 bases separated the two germline ends. Written as DNA, the CDR3 is TGTGCCAGCAGCAGCCTAGGGGGACCCGGGGGCTACACCTTC. Translation gives CASSSLGGPGGYTF.

The rearrangement joins TRBV29-1 to TRBJ1-3; D is unclear. This CDR3 is 16 amino acids long. V dropped 4 bases and J dropped 1 base, with 17 bases sitting between them. Germline CDR1 SQVTM, CDR2 ANQGSEA. The CDR3 DNA is TGCAGCGTTGTTACGAAAGGACTGGCTTCTGGAAACACCATATATTTT. This sequence encodes CSVVTKGLASGNTIYF.

CDR3 residues: CASRLQGSPSYEQYF. The DNA for the CDR3 is TGTGCCAGCAGACTACAGGGGAGCCCCTCCTACGAGCAGTACTTC. The J gene is TRBJ2-7, the V gene TRBV28, with TRBD1 identical over 7 bases. Unmatched junction bases numbered 8, after V lost 6 bases and J lost 0 bases. Germline V lookup: CDR1 MDHEN, CDR2 SYDVKM. The CDR3 consists of 15 residues. Together with reference TRBV28 and TRBJ2-7, the CDR3 gives the full variable domain: DVKVTQSSRYLVKRTGEKVFLECVQDMDHENMFWYRQDPGLGLRLIYFSYDVKMKEKGDIPEGYSVSREKKERFSLILESASTNQTSMYLCASRLQGSPSYEQYFGPGTRLTVT.

The V and J genes are TRBV27 and TRBJ1-2; 9 positions agree with TRBD1. The V gene end was trimmed by 6 bases and the J gene end by 5 bases; junction bases not matched to a gene: 13. CDR3 length: 16 amino acids. In germline, CDR1 is MNHEY, CDR2 SMNVEV (reference sequence). The CDR3 DNA sequence: TGTGCCAGCAGCCCCCGGCGGGACAGGGTGGGGTATGGCTACACCTTC. Its protein is CASSPRRDRVGYGYTF.

This sequence joins TRBV28 and TRBJ1-5, with D possibly TRBD1 on 5 matching bases. Germline lookup yields CDR1 MDHEN and CDR2 SYDVKM. The CDR3 totals 15 residues. The ends were cut back, 2 bases at V and 1 base at J, with 9 bases in the middle. The CDR3 bases are TGTGCCAGCAGTTTACATGGGGGGAGCAATCAGCCCCAGCATTTT. It translates to CASSLHGGSNQPQHF. Drawing the rest from reference TRBV28 and TRBJ1-5, the complete variable domain is DVKVTQSSRYLVKRTGEKVFLECVQDMDHENMFWYRQDPGLGLRLIYFSYDVKMKEKGDIPEGYSVSREKKERFSLILESASTNQTSMYLCASSLHGGSNQPQHFGDGTRLSIL.

The chain couples TRBV6-5 to TRBJ2-3; D is unclear. CDR1 is MNHEY, CDR2 SVGAGI, per germline. The CDR3 covers 14 residues. V lost 2 bases and J lost 5, with 11 bases in between. In nucleotides, the CDR3 is TGTGCCAGCAGTTACACGGGTTTGGGAGATACGCAGTATTTT. Residues: CASSYTGLGDTQYF.

V usage is TRBV6-4 and J usage is TRBJ2-1; 8 nucleotides agree with TRBD2. Trimming took 5 bases from V and 0 from J; bases not matched to a gene: 3. The CDR3 contains 15 residues. Germline CDR1 is MRHNA and CDR2 is SNTAGT. The CDR3 is CASSQSGSSYNEQFF. CDR3 nucleotides: TGTGCCAGCAGTCAAAGCGGGAGCTCCTACAATGAGCAGTTCTTC.

The V gene is TRBV28, the J gene TRBJ1-2; the D gene is possibly TRBD1 (5 bases). Trimming removed 2 bases at V and 8 bases at J, with 24 bases between. CDR3 length: 17 amino acids. The germline gives CDR1 MDHEN, CDR2 SYDVKM. Written as DNA, the CDR3 is TGTGCCAGCAGTTTAAGCGCCGCTCCCGTAACCCGGGGGGGCTACACCTTC. Translated, it gives CASSLSAAPVTRGGYTF.

The rearrangement links TRBV7-2 to TRBJ2-5; TRBD2 aligns across 9 bases. V shed 6 bases, J shed 2 bases, and the junction held 10 bases outside the gene matches. Germline CDR1 and CDR2: SGHTA and FQGNSA. This CDR3 region has 16 residues. The CDR3 sequence: CASRKGRGGLQETQYF. In DNA form, the CDR3 reads TGTGCCAGCAGGAAAGGGCGGGGGGGACTTCAAGAGACCCAGTACTTC.

The chain has TRBV6-1 and TRBJ2-1; D is perhaps TRBD1 or TRBD2 (5 bases each). With 4 bases removed from V and 7 bases from J, the gap between germline ends came to 14 bases. CDR3 length: 14 residues. Germline CDR1 reads MNHNS; CDR2 reads SASEGT. The CDR3 DNA reads as TGTGCCAGCAGTGCCCGGGGCCTTCGTAATGAGCAGTTCTTC. Protein sequence: CASSARGLRNEQFF.

The V gene is TRBV28, the J gene TRBJ1-5; TRBD1 might be the D (6 bases). CDR1 and CDR2 (germline): MDHEN, SYDVKM. Trimming removed 6 bases from V and 0 bases from J, with 15 bases in between. This CDR3 spans 16 amino acids. CDR3 nucleotides: TGTGCCAGCAGAAGCGGGACATTGTATAGCAATCAGCCCCAGCATTTT. Translating it yields CASRSGTLYSNQPQHF.

The rearrangement joins TRBV19 to TRBJ1-4; D is unclear. V lost 1 base and J lost 6, with 15 bases in between. The CDR3 runs 16 residues. Germline assignment: CDR1 LNHDA and CDR2 SQIVND (reference sequence). This CDR3 is CASSIVRSPRDEKLFF. CDR3 DNA sequence: TGTGCCAGTAGTATAGTTCGATCCCCTAGGGATGAAAAACTGTTTTTT.

This chain joins TRBV10-3 and TRBJ1-1; possible D gene TRBD1, 5 bases. The CDR3 length is 13 residues. With 7 bases removed from V and 1 base from J, the gap between germline ends came to 10 bases. Germline CDR1 is ENHRY and CDR2 is SYGVKD. CDR3 residues: CAIKGPENTEAFF. The CDR3 bases are TGTGCCATCAAGGGGCCGGAGAACACTGAAGCTTTCTTT.